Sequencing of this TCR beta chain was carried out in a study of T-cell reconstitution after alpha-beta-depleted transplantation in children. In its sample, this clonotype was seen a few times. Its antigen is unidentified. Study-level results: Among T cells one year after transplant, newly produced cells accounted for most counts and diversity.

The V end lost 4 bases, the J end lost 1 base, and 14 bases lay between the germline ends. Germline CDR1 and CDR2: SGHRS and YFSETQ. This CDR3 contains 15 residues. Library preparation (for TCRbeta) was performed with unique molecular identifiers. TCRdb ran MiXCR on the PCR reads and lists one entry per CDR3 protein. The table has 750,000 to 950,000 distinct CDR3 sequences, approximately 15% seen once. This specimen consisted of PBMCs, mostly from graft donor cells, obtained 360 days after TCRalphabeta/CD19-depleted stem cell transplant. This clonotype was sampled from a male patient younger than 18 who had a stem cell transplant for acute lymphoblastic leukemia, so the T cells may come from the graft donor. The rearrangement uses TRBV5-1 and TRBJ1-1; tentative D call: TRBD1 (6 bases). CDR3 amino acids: CASSTNRAANTEAFF. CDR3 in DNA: TGCGCCAGCAGCACTAACAGGGCTGCGAACACTGAAGCTTTCTTT.